This is a list of T cell receptor beta chains from one sample in a study of T-cell memory formation after mild COVID-19. One entry per CDR3 protein, called by TCRdb with MiXCR from the 5' RACE reads. This table has about 470,000 distinct CDR3 sequences, around a quarter appearing once. Sequenced material: PBMCs or a T cell subset sorted from them (not recorded which). The receptors shown here come from an adult woman who had mild COVID-19 (a few samples of this study predate the infection). Cell type and time point are not known. Each CDR3 is given with its conserved first and last residue. D genes are given only for firm matches. Clone size is given for some rows only: seen once, a few or many times, or a class if the clone is expanded.

>.|TRBJ2-2|.|TRBV12-3/TRBV12-4
CASSLSAKNTGELFF
TGTGCCAGCAGCCTATCAGCGAAGAACACCGGGGAGCTGTTTTTT
>.|TRBJ2-7|.|TRBV5-1
CASSLEGRFNEQYF
TGCGCCAGCAGCTTGGAGGGACGCTTCAACGAGCAGTACTTC
>TRBD1|TRBJ1-4|.|TRBV3-1
CASSQGTGIYNEKLFF
TGTGCCAGCAGCCAAGGGACAGGGATTTACAATGAAAAACTGTTTTTT
>TRBD1|TRBJ2-7|.|TRBV24-1
CATSDLGQLYF
TGTGCCACCAGTGACCTGGGACAGCTTTACTTC
>.|TRBJ1-2|few|TRBV11-2
CASSLDAEGWNGYTF
TGTGCCAGCAGCTTAGATGCTGAGGGGTGGAATGGCTACACCTTC
>.|TRBJ2-1|few|TRBV5-1
CASSDRQDKNEQFF
TGCGCCAGCAGCGACCGACAGGATAAGAATGAGCAGTTCTTC
>TRBD1|TRBJ2-2|few|TRBV25-1
CASSETGAGELFF
TGTGCCAGCAGTGAAACAGGGGCCGGGGAGCTGTTTTTT
>TRBD1|TRBJ1-1|few|TRBV5-1
CASSLGQGRTEAFF
TGCGCCAGCAGCTTGGGACAGGGACGGACTGAAGCTTTCTTT
>.|TRBJ1-2|.|TRBV7-3
CASSLTPGSVTTF
TGTGCCAGCAGCTTAACGCCAGGCTCGGTGACCACCTTC
>.|TRBJ2-7|.|TRBV2
CASRLGAREGPYEQYF
TGTGCCAGCAGGCTTGGAGCCAGGGAAGGGCCCTACGAGCAGTACTTC
>.|TRBJ1-2|.|TRBV5-1
CASSLNLNPGKGTSGYTF
TGCGCCAGCAGCTTAAACCTGAATCCGGGAAAGGGAACCTCTGGCTACACCTTC
>.|TRBJ2-7|many|TRBV7-9
CASSYQGLPTYEQYF
TGTGCCAGCAGCTACCAGGGATTGCCCACCTACGAGCAGTACTTC
>TRBD1|TRBJ2-4|.|TRBV6-5
CASSPGQGPNIQYF
TGTGCCAGCAGCCCCGGACAGGGGCCAAACATTCAGTACTTC
>TRBD1|TRBJ2-3|few|TRBV6-5
CASRTAQGATTDTQYF
TGTGCCAGCAGGACTGCTCAGGGGGCTACCACAGATACGCAGTATTTT
>.|TRBJ2-2|few|TRBV30
CAWSVRGANTGELFF
TGTGCCTGGAGTGTCAGGGGAGCGAACACCGGGGAGCTGTTTTTT
>.|TRBJ2-5|.|TRBV6-6
CASSPPGTGETQYF
TGTGCCAGCAGCCCCCCGGGCACGGGGGAGACCCAGTACTTC
>.|TRBJ2-5|few|TRBV24-1
CATSDPTDSRREETQYF
TGTGCCACCAGTGACCCTACGGACAGCCGGCGGGAGGAGACCCAGTACTTC
>.|TRBJ2-1|.|TRBV20-1
CSARVLFSDNEQFF
TGCAGTGCTAGAGTTCTCTTCTCCGACAATGAGCAGTTCTTC
>.|TRBJ2-7|few|TRBV20-1
CSARDPMATFHEQYF
TGCAGTGCTAGAGATCCGATGGCAACGTTCCACGAGCAGTACTTC
>TRBD2|TRBJ2-5|.|TRBV7-2
CASSSGLAGGWETQYF
TGTGCCAGCAGCTCGGGACTAGCGGGAGGTTGGGAGACCCAGTACTTC
>.|TRBJ2-3|.|TRBV24-1
CATISRTDTQYF
TGTGCCACCATTTCCCGCACAGATACGCAGTATTTT
>.|TRBJ2-3|.|TRBV7-2
CASSLFSDTQYF
TGTGCCAGCAGCTTATTTTCAGATACGCAGTATTTT
>.|TRBJ2-7|.|TRBV7-8
CASSPSRSSYEQYF
TGTGCCAGCAGCCCGAGTAGATCCTCCTACGAGCAGTACTTC
>TRBD1|TRBJ2-7|.|TRBV29-1
CSVKGTGTSYEQYF
TGCAGCGTTAAAGGGACAGGGACCTCCTACGAGCAGTACTTC
>.|TRBJ2-7|once|TRBV5-1
CASSVGLGYEQYF
TGCGCCAGCAGCGTGGGACTGGGCTACGAGCAGTACTTC
>.|TRBJ2-1|.|TRBV20-1
CSVARDNGLYNEQFF
TGCAGCGTCGCCCGCGACAATGGGCTCTACAATGAGCAGTTCTTC
>TRBD1|TRBJ2-7|.|TRBV3-1
CASSQGGQGIFYEQYF
TGTGCCAGCAGCCAGGGGGGACAGGGGATCTTCTACGAGCAGTACTTC
>TRBD1|TRBJ2-7|.|TRBV12-3/TRBV12-4
CASSTGGTGDYEQYF
TGTGCCAGCAGCACCGGTGGGACAGGGGACTACGAGCAGTACTTC
>TRBD1|TRBJ2-3|few|TRBV5-5
CASSLAGTGGDTQYF
TGTGCCAGCAGCTTGGCCGGGACAGGGGGAGATACGCAGTATTTT
>.|TRBJ2-3|.|TRBV5-1
CASSSGVYRDTQYF
TGCGCCAGCAGCTCCGGGGTTTATAGAGATACGCAGTATTTT
>.|TRBJ2-1|.|TRBV2
CASSERGAGHEQFF
TGTGCCAGCAGTGAAAGGGGCGCGGGGCATGAGCAGTTCTTC
>.|TRBJ2-7|.|TRBV7-9
CASSAPTAPPKEQYF
TGTGCCAGCAGCGCCCCAACGGCCCCCCCGAAAGAGCAGTACTTC